Listed here is a single T cell receptor beta chain. A single record per CDR3 protein comes from TCRdb applying MiXCR to the RT-PCR reads. The sample holds roughly 960,000 distinct CDR3 sequences, around 17% seen once. This sample was included in a study of patients and donors after allogeneic stem cell transplantation. V was pared by 6 bases and J by 2 bases, with 5 bases of the junction left unmatched. The CDR3 totals 16 residues. The gene calls are TRBV12-3 or TRBV12-4 and TRBJ2-7; 15 nucleotides align to TRBD2. The receptor was isolated from a human donor who was either an allogeneic HSCT recipient or a stem cell or donor lymphocyte infusion donor (not recorded which). It is not recorded whose cells these are; they may come from a transplant donor. What was sequenced was blood, either unsorted or a sorted T cell fraction (not recorded which). The CDR3 DNA reads as TGTGCCAGCAGCCGGGGACTAGCGGGGGGTCCCTACGAGCAGTACTTC. Amino acid sequence: CASSRGLAGGPYEQYF.